These 25 T cell receptor beta chains were sequenced from one sample in a study of blood T cell repertoires in COVID-19 (TCRdb year 2020). Libraries were made using the immunoSEQ multiplex PCR assay. This is the immuneACCESS table as TCRdb keeps it, with only in-frame sequences that have V and J called. A part of the clones is gone; compared with another copy, unresolved V genes explain less than half, and the rest is unexplained. Across this sample there are tens of thousands of clones, with 85% to 90% seen only once. The ten biggest clones cover approximately 3% of the sample. The sequenced sample consisted of peripheral blood. These receptors all come from a man in his fifties or sixties with active COVID-19.

The rearrangement uses TRBV6-1 and TRBJ1-2, with TRBD1 matching over 7 bases. CDR1 and CDR2 from the germline V gene are MNHNS and SASEGT. With V trimmed by 3 bases and J by 0 bases, 10 bases remained unmatched. The CDR3 is 17 residues long. CDR3 bases: TGTGCCAGCAGTGAGGCATTCGACAGGGATTCTAACTATGGCTACACCTTC. This codes for CASSEAFDRDSNYGYTF.

In DNA, the CDR3 is TGTGCCAGCAGCCATGAAAACAGGGGGCCGGAAGCTTTCTTT. It encodes CASSHENRGPEAFF. The J gene is TRBJ1-1, the V gene TRBV3-1 (or the pseudogene TRBV3-2); 9 bases are shared with TRBD1. The V gene end was trimmed by 3 bases and the J gene end by 8 bases; junction bases not matched to a gene: 7. The V gene's germline CDR1 is LGHDT and CDR2 YNNKEL (reference sequence). This CDR3 region has 14 residues.

The chain is built from TRBV27 and TRBJ2-5; unclear D gene. The germline gives CDR1 MNHEY, CDR2 SMNVEV (reference sequence). Trimming left V 7 bases short and J 0 bases short, with 9 bases between. The CDR3 runs to 13 residues. CDR3 sequence reads: CASTPRDQETQYF. The CDR3 nucleotides are TGTGCCAGCACCCCTCGGGACCAAGAGACCCAGTACTTC.

The chain couples TRBV11-2 to TRBJ1-1; the D is unclear. Per germline, CDR1 SGHAT and CDR2 FQNNGV. The CDR3 contains 14 residues. V gave up 10 bases and J gave up 1 base, with 16 bases separating them. CDR3 sequence: CATRLARGNTEAFF. For the CDR3, the DNA is TGTGCCACCCGACTCGCCCGGGGGAACACTGAAGCTTTCTTT.

This chain links TRBV19 with TRBJ2-7; 7 bases align to TRBD1. Germline-derived CDR1 and CDR2 are LNHDA and SQIVND (reference sequence). V lost 4 bases, J lost 0 bases, and 9 bases stayed unmatched. The length of the CDR3 is 16 residues. CDR3 nucleotide sequence: TGTGCCAGTAGTACCAGAACCGGGACAGACTCCTACGAGCAGTACTTC. Its protein is CASSTRTGTDSYEQYF.

The chain uses TRBV6-2 or TRBV6-3 and TRBJ2-2, with 12 bases aligning to TRBD2. The ends lost 4 bases at V and 7 bases at J; junction bases unmatched: 10. Per the germline V gene, CDR1 is MNHEY and CDR2 is SVGEGT. This CDR3 comprises 17 residues. The CDR3 nucleotides read TGTGCCAGCAGTTCCCGACTAGCGGGAGCTTTTGACGGGGAGCTGTTTTTT. It yields the protein CASSSRLAGAFDGELFF.

This clone was detected once. This chain links TRBV4-1 with TRBJ1-2; TRBD1 agrees at 7 bases. The CDR3 covers 13 residues. V dropped 4 bases and J dropped 5; count of bases not matched to a gene: 4. Germline CDR1 and CDR2: MGHRA and YSYEKL. The CDR3 DNA reads as TGCGCCAGCAGCCCCGGACAGGCGTATGGCTACACCTTC. Amino acid sequence: CASSPGQAYGYTF.

A few counts support this clone. V is TRBV28 and J is TRBJ1-4; TRBD1 matches 8 bases. CDR1 and CDR2 (germline): MDHEN, SYDVKM. V was pared by 5 bases and J by 4 bases, with 6 bases of the junction left unmatched. This CDR3 is 15 amino acids long. The CDR3 bases are TGTGCCAGCAGTACTCGACAGGGGCTTAATGAAAAACTGTTTTTT. Its translation: CASSTRQGLNEKLFF.

The genes are TRBV28 and TRBJ1-4; 7 nucleotides agree with TRBD1. Germline V gene sequence: CDR1 MDHEN, CDR2 SYDVKM. J lost 2 bases, V lost 2 bases, and 2 bases had no gene match. The length of the CDR3 is 15 residues. The chain's CDR3 is CASSLLTGTNEKLFF. For the CDR3, the DNA is TGTGCCAGCAGTTTACTGACAGGGACTAATGAAAAACTGTTTTTT.

The chain has TRBV7-8 and TRBJ2-1; tentatively, D is TRBD2 (6 bases). Trimming pared 5 bases from V and 7 bases from J, leaving 27 bases between. Looked up from germline, CDR1 is SGHVS and CDR2 is FQNEAQ. This CDR3 comprises 18 residues. The CDR3 reads CASSPTGTGSGPRNEQFF. In DNA, the CDR3 is TGTGCCAGCAGCCCCACGGGGACCGGGAGCGGTCCTAGAAATGAGCAGTTCTTC.

A few counts support this clone. The chain links TRBV2 to TRBJ1-5; D is uncertain. This CDR3 region has 15 residues. CDR1 and CDR2 from the germline V gene are SNHLY and FYNNEI. V lost 6 bases and J 0 bases, leaving 12 bases between the germline ends. Written as DNA, the CDR3 is TGTGCCAGCAGCAAGGACGGACTTAGCAATCAGCCCCAGCATTTT. Protein: CASSKDGLSNQPQHF.

The CDR3 sequence is CASSQRQTSSTDTQYF. In DNA form, the CDR3 reads TGTGCCAGCAGCCAAAGGCAGACATCTAGCACAGATACGCAGTATTTT. The gene calls are TRBV3-1 (or the pseudogene TRBV3-2) and TRBJ2-3, with unresolved D. V was cut by 2 bases and J by 0 bases, with 12 bases left in between. CDR1 and CDR2 (germline): LGHDT, YNNKEL (reference sequence). The CDR3 length is 16 residues.

The gene calls are TRBV3-1 (or the pseudogene TRBV3-2) and TRBJ2-3; the D gene is possibly TRBD2 (7 bases). The CDR3 is made up of 15 amino acids. CDR1 LGHDT and CDR2 YNNKEL come from the germline V gene (reference sequence). V shed 4 bases and J shed 5 bases, with 16 bases lying between them. In DNA form, the CDR3 reads TGTGCCAGCAGCCTCAGAGGGGGGGCAGGAGATACGCAGTATTTT. It translates to CASSLRGGAGDTQYF.

The rearrangement joins TRBV7-2 to TRBJ2-7; 10 nucleotides line up with TRBD2. The CDR3 has 15 amino acids. Germline CDR1 and CDR2: SGHTA and FQGNSA. Trimming took 5 bases from V and 2 from J; bases not matched to a gene: 6. The DNA for the CDR3 is TGTGCCAGCAGCCGCCGGACTAGCGGCCCCTACGAGCAGTACTTC. This encodes CASSRRTSGPYEQYF.

In DNA, the CDR3 is TGTGCCAGCAGCTTAGGCTCGAACACTGAAGCTTTCTTT. This sequence encodes CASSLGSNTEAFF. V gene TRBV7-3 combines with J gene TRBJ1-1, with no clear D. Germline V CDR1 and CDR2: SGHTA, FQGTGA. Trimming shortened V by 2 bases and J by 1 base, and 5 bases separated the two germline ends. The CDR3 totals 13 residues.

The CDR3 reads CASSSSEAGDGYTF. In nucleotides, the CDR3 is TGTGCCAGCAGTTCCTCAGAGGCAGGGGATGGCTACACCTTC. This chain uses TRBV28 with TRBJ1-2, with TRBD1 as a possible D gene (6 bases). Germline CDR1 and CDR2: MDHEN and SYDVKM. This CDR3 comprises 14 residues. V was clipped by 4 bases and J by 6 bases, with 15 bases between them.

This rearrangement joins TRBV5-1 to TRBJ1-4, with 7 bases aligning to TRBD1. Germline loops: CDR1 SGHRS, CDR2 YFSETQ. This CDR3 has 14 amino acids. V shed 3 bases, J shed 6 bases, and the junction held 5 bases outside the gene matches. The CDR3 spells CASSSGQWDEKLFF. CDR3 sequence (DNA): TGCGCCAGCAGCTCGGGACAGTGGGATGAAAAACTGTTTTTT.

The chain has TRBV11-1 and TRBJ1-2; D gene uncertain. The length of the CDR3 is 13 residues. Per the germline V gene, CDR1 is SGHAT and CDR2 is FQDESV (reference sequence). V was trimmed by 5 bases and J by 8 bases, leaving 15 bases between them. The CDR3 loop reads CASSQRGALGYTF. The CDR3 DNA follows: TGTGCCAGCAGCCAACGAGGAGCCCTAGGCTACACCTTC.

The rearrangement links TRBV10-3 to TRBJ1-5, with D possibly being TRBD1 (5 bases). CDR1 and CDR2 from the germline V gene are ENHRY and SYGVKD. This CDR3 has 14 residues. V lost 5 bases, J lost 3 bases, and 11 bases lay in between. Here the CDR3 DNA reads TGTGCCATCAGTCAGGGTGCTTACAATCAGCCCCAGCATTTT. Translating it yields CAISQGAYNQPQHF.

This chain links TRBV5-1 with TRBJ1-1; D uncertain. This CDR3 comprises 14 residues. Germline CDR1 reads SGHRS; CDR2 reads YFSETQ. V lost 2 bases and J 1 base, leaving 9 bases between the germline ends. The CDR3 loop reads CASSFGVTNTEAFF. The CDR3 DNA follows: TGCGCCAGCAGCTTCGGAGTAACGAACACTGAAGCTTTCTTT.

The chain is built from TRBV9 and TRBJ1-2, with TRBD1 matching 10 bases. CDR1 and CDR2 from the germline V gene are SGDLS and YYNGEE. V shed 0 bases and J 2 bases; nucleotides not matched to a gene: 1. The CDR3 contains 15 residues. The CDR3 spells CASSVEGQGNYGYTF. As DNA, the CDR3 is TGTGCCAGCAGCGTAGAGGGACAGGGGAACTATGGCTACACCTTC. The full variable domain, its missing parts supplied by reference TRBV9 and TRBJ1-2, is DSGVTQTPKHLITATGQRVTLRCSPRSGDLSVYWYQQSLDQGLQFLIQYYNGEERAKGNILERFSAQQFPDLHSELNLSSLELGDSALYFCASSVEGQGNYGYTFGSGTRLTVV.

This chain uses TRBV6-5 with TRBJ2-2; the match to TRBD2 covers 8 bases. The CDR3 contains 15 residues. Germline values: CDR1 MNHEY, CDR2 SVGAGI. V lost 2 bases and J lost 4; bases outside the gene matches: 3. DNA for the CDR3: TGTGCCAGCAGTTACAGACGGGGGGGCACCGGGGAGCTGTTTTTT. It codes for CASSYRRGGTGELFF.

The gene calls are TRBV5-1 and TRBJ1-1; TRBD1 matches at 7 bases. With V trimmed by 3 bases and J by 5 bases, 13 bases remained unmatched. This CDR3 spans 16 amino acids. CDR1 and CDR2 (germline): SGHRS, YFSETQ. In nucleotides, the CDR3 is TGCGCCAGCAGCTCCATTGACAGGGAAGATACTACTGAAGCTTTCTTT. This gives the protein CASSSIDREDTTEAFF. Drawing the rest from reference TRBV5-1 and TRBJ1-1, the complete variable domain is KAGVTQTPRYLIKTRGQQVTLSCSPISGHRSVSWYQQTPGQGLQFLFEYFSETQRNKGNFPGRFSGRQFSNSRSEMNVSTLELGDSALYLCASSSIDREDTTEAFFGQGTRLTVV.

The V and J genes are TRBV7-3 and TRBJ1-5; tentative D call: TRBD1 (5 bases). V lost 0 bases, J lost 7 bases, and 16 bases lay in between. This CDR3 has 16 residues. Germline-derived CDR1 and CDR2 are SGHTA and FQGTGA. CDR3 in amino acids: CASSLTEGPRRQPQHF. The CDR3 region has the DNA TGTGCCAGCAGCTTAACGGAGGGACCCAGAAGACAGCCCCAGCATTTT.

The genes are TRBV5-4 and TRBJ2-3, with D uncertain. Trimming left V 4 bases short and J 4 bases short, with 7 bases between. This CDR3 is 12 amino acids long. Germline V gives CDR1 SGHNT, CDR2 YYREEE (reference sequence). The CDR3: CASSRTPDTQYF. The CDR3 bases are TGTGCCAGCAGCCGAACTCCAGATACGCAGTATTTT.